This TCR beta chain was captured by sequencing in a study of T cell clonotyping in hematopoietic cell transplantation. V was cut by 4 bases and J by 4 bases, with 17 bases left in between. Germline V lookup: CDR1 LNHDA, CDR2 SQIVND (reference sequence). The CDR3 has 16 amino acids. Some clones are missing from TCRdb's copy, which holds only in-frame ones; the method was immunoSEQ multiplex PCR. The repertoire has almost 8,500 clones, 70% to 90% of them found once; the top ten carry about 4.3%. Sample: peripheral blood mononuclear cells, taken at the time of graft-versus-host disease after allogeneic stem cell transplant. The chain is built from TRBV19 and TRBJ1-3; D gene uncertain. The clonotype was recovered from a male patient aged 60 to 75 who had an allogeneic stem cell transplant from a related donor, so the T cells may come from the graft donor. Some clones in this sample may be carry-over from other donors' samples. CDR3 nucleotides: TGTGCCAGTAGTACCATACGACGGCAGGCAGGAAACACCATATATTTT. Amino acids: CASSTIRRQAGNTIYF.